The T cell receptor (beta chain) described here comes from a study of Ad26.COV2.S vaccination and SARS-CoV-2 variants. Background on the study: Doses of Ad26.COV2.S were injected into muscle once or twice, 56 days apart.

About this clone: The same CDR3 arises from other DNA sequences in this sample as well.

The treatment was: about 20 received Ad26.COV2.S at low or high dose, single or two shots; about 5 received placebo; per-sample allocation not given. Each sample was drawn 63 days after the first injection (of vaccine or placebo). As its vector, the vaccine had Ad26, which expressed Wuhan-strain SARS-CoV-2 spike. Sequencing used immunoSEQ multiplex PCR; TCRdb keeps in-frame clones, though not all of them. The sample has roughly 380,000 clones; approximately 87% are singletons. The V and J ends lost 6 bases and 1 base respectively, with 12 bases between them. CDR3 size: 14 residues. CDR1 and CDR2 from the germline V gene are MDHEN and SYDVKM.

The sequences come from peripheral blood, collected in a trial of Ad26.COV2.S vaccine versus placebo. This receptor was identified in a person aged 18-65 years who received the Ad26.COV2.S COVID-19 vaccine or a placebo. The genes are TRBV28 and TRBJ1-1; no firm D call. CDR3 region: CASRTGGGNTEAFF. CDR3 bases: TGTGCCAGCAGGACGGGAGGTGGGAACACTGAAGCTTTCTTT.